A single sample gave rise to the 14 T cell receptor beta chains below, sequenced in a study of blood T cell repertoires in COVID-19. TCRdb keeps only in-frame clones here, not all; method: immunoSEQ multiplex PCR. The data show about 250,000 clones, around 90% seen once. The sequenced material came from PBMCs or T cells enriched from blood (not recorded which). These receptors were obtained from a woman in her forties or fifties who had recovered from COVID-19.

The V gene is TRBV2, the J gene TRBJ1-2; perhaps TRBD1 as D (6 bases). This CDR3 comprises 13 residues. Between the trimmed V and J ends, which lost 6 bases and 3 bases, there was a span of 11 bases. The germline V gene has CDR1 SNHLY and CDR2 FYNNEI. The DNA for the CDR3 is TGTGCCAGCAGAGGGGGTTTGGACTATGGCTACACCTTC. Amino acids: CASRGGLDYGYTF.

This sequence joins TRBV7-2 and TRBJ2-4, with 8 bases aligning to TRBD2. Losses at the gene ends were 2 bases for V and 2 bases for J; bases not matched to a gene: 5. CDR1 is SGHTA, CDR2 FQGNSA, per germline. This CDR3 has 16 amino acids. Here the CDR3 DNA reads TGTGCCAGCAGCTTAATCTCGGGAGGGACCAAAAACATTCAGTACTTC. Its protein product is CASSLISGGTKNIQYF.

The V gene is TRBV13, the J gene TRBJ1-1; possible D gene TRBD1, 5 bases. The CDR3 spans 13 residues. Germline V CDR1 and CDR2: PRHDT, FYEKMQ (reference sequence). V was pared by 5 bases and J by 2 bases, with 9 bases between. The CDR3: CASSQGHNTEAFF. CDR3 DNA sequence: TGTGCCAGCAGCCAAGGACACAACACTGAAGCTTTCTTT.

The chain recombines TRBV5-6 with TRBJ2-2; the match to TRBD1 covers 11 bases. Germline CDR1 and CDR2: SGHDT and YYEEEE. CDR3 length: 15 amino acids. J was trimmed by 4 bases and V by 3 bases; bases with no gene match: 2. CDR3 amino acids: CASSSGTGGTGELFF. DNA for the CDR3: TGTGCCAGCAGCTCTGGGACAGGGGGCACCGGGGAGCTGTTTTTT.

The chain carries TRBV12-3 or TRBV12-4 and TRBJ1-2; the D is unclear. This CDR3 spans 12 amino acids. V gave up 5 bases and J gave up 4 bases, with 8 bases separating them. The chain's CDR3 is CASSRDFYGYTF. For the CDR3, the DNA is TGTGCCAGCAGTCGGGATTTCTATGGCTACACCTTC.

Only a few counts were recorded for this clone. The chain employs TRBV7-6 and TRBJ1-3; D remains unclear. With 1 base removed from V and 0 bases from J, the gap between germline ends came to 7 bases. Germline V gives CDR1 SGHVS, CDR2 FNYEAQ. The CDR3 runs 15 residues. The CDR3 nucleotides read TGTGCCAGCAGCTTAGTGCCGAGCTCTGGAAACACCATATATTTT. Translated, it gives CASSLVPSSGNTIYF.

The chain joins TRBV27 to TRBJ2-7; 12 bases match TRBD2. Germline V gene data show CDR1 as MNHEY and CDR2 as SMNVEV (reference sequence). V shed 3 bases, J shed 1 base, and the junction held 19 bases outside the gene matches. The CDR3 consists of 21 residues. CDR3 in amino acids: CASSLKGGAEKGLAGSYEQYF. In nucleotides, the CDR3 is TGTGCCAGCAGTTTGAAAGGGGGCGCGGAAAAAGGACTAGCGGGGTCCTACGAGCAGTACTTC.

This chain connects TRBV28 to TRBJ1-6, with D uncertain. The CDR3 sequence is 15 residues long. Between the trimmed V and J ends, which lost 3 bases and 4 bases, there was a span of 10 bases. Germline V gene data show CDR1 as MDHEN and CDR2 as SYDVKM. The CDR3 spells CASSLSIRYNSPLHF. CDR3 in DNA: TGTGCCAGCAGTTTGAGCATCCGATATAATTCACCCCTCCACTTT.

The rearrangement uses TRBV18 and TRBJ1-1; 7 bases fit TRBD1. Germline loops: CDR1 KGHSH, CDR2 LQKENI. Trimming took 7 bases from V and 1 from J; bases not matched to a gene: 15. The CDR3 is 17 amino acids. In DNA, the CDR3 is TGTGCCAGCTTAGCCGGGCGGGACAGACTTCGGAACACTGAAGCTTTCTTT. Amino acids: CASLAGRDRLRNTEAFF.

The chain recombines TRBV28 with TRBJ1-2; no clear D gene. Germline lookup yields CDR1 MDHEN and CDR2 SYDVKM. The CDR3 has 13 residues. The V and J ends lost 5 bases and 6 bases respectively, with 13 bases between them. CDR3 coding DNA: TGTGCCAGCAGTCATGAAGGGAGGCATGGCTACACCTTC. Amino acid sequence: CASSHEGRHGYTF.

This clone is a singleton in its sample. V is TRBV7-2 and J is TRBJ1-2, with D unresolved. CDR1 is SGHTA, CDR2 FQGNSA, per germline. Trimming removed 3 bases at V and 4 bases at J, with 9 bases between. The CDR3 totals 13 residues. The CDR3 DNA sequence: TGTGCCAGCAGCTTGGCAGGCGCCTATGGCTACACCTTC. This encodes CASSLAGAYGYTF.

This chain links TRBV30 with TRBJ1-5; weak D call: TRBD1 (6 bases). This CDR3 contains 13 residues. Between the trimmed V and J ends, which lost 2 bases and 6 bases, there was a span of 11 bases. CDR1 and CDR2 (germline): GTSNPN, SVGIG (reference sequence). CDR3 region: CAWSRGGGQPQHF. In DNA, the CDR3 is TGTGCCTGGAGTAGGGGGGGAGGTCAGCCCCAGCATTTT.

The chain couples TRBV11-2 to TRBJ1-3; D gene unclear. The CDR3 extends over 16 amino acids. The V and J ends lost 2 bases and 2 bases respectively, with 13 bases between them. Germline values: CDR1 SGHAT, CDR2 FQNNGV. The CDR3 DNA reads TGTGCCAGCAGCTTATTTCGGTCTTCTACTGGAAACACCATATATTTT. Encoded protein: CASSLFRSSTGNTIYF. The full variable domain, its missing parts supplied by reference TRBV11-2 and TRBJ1-3, is EAGVAQSPRYKIIEKRQSVAFWCNPISGHATLYWYQQILGQGPKLLIQFQNNGVVDDSQLPKDRFSAERLKGVDSTLKIQPAKLEDSAVYLCASSLFRSSTGNTIYFGEGSWLTVV.

The chain is built from TRBV6-1 and TRBJ1-5; TRBD1 might be the D (6 bases). CDR1 and CDR2 from the germline V gene are MNHNS and SASEGT. CDR3 size: 17 residues. The V gene lost 2 bases and the J gene lost 0 bases, with 14 bases spanning the gap. CDR3 coding DNA: TGTGCCAGCAGTGAAAGCGGGGGGCAGTATAGCAATCAGCCCCAGCATTTT. Amino acid sequence: CASSESGGQYSNQPQHF.